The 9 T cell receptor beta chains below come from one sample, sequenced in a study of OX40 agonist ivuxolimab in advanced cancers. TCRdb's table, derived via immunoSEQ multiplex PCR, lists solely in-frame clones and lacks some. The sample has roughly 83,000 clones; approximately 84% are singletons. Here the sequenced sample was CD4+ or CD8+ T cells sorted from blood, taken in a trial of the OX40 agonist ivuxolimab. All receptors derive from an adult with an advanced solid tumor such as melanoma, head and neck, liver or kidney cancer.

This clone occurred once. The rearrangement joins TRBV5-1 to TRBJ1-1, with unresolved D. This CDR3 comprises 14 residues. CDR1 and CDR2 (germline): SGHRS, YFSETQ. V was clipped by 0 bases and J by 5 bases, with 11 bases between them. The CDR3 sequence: CASSLGAAGTEAFF. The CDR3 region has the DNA TGCGCCAGCAGCTTGGGGGCAGCCGGGACTGAAGCTTTCTTT.

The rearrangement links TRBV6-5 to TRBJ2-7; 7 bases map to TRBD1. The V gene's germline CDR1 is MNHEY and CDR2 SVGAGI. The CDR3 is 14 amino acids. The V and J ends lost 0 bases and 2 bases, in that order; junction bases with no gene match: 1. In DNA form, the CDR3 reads TGTGCCAGCAGTTACTCTACAGGGGCCTACGAGCAGTACTTC. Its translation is CASSYSTGAYEQYF.

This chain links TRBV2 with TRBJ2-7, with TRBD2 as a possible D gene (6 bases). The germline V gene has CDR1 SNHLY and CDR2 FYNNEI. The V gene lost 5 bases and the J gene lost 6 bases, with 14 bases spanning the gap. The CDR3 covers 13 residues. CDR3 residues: CASSNPEGGEQYF. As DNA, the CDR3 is TGTGCCAGCAGTAATCCGGAGGGTGGCGAGCAGTACTTC.

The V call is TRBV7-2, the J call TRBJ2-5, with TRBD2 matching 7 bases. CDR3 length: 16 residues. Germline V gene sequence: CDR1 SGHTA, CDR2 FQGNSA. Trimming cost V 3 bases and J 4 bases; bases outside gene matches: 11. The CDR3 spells CASSFFLLSGTETQYF. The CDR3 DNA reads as TGTGCCAGCAGCTTTTTCCTTTTGAGCGGGACAGAGACCCAGTACTTC.

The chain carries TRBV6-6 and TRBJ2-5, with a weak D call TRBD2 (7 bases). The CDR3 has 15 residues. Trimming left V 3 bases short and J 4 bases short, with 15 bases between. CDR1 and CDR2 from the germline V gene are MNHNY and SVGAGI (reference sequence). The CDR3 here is CASSYGGAPGETQYF. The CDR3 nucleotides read TGTGCCAGCAGTTATGGGGGGGCGCCGGGAGAGACCCAGTACTTC.

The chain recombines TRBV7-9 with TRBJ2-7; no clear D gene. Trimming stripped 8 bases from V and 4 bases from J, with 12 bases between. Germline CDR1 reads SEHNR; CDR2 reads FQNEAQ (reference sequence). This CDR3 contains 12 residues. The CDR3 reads CASCRFGYEQYF. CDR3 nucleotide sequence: TGTGCCAGCTGCAGGTTTGGGTACGAGCAGTACTTC.

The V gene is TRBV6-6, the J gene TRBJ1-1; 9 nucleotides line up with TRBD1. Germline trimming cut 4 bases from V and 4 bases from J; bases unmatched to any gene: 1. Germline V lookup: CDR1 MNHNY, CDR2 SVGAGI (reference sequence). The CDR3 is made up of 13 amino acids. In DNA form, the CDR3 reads TGTGCCAGCAGTTCGGACAGGGGCACTGAAGCTTTCTTT. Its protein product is CASSSDRGTEAFF.

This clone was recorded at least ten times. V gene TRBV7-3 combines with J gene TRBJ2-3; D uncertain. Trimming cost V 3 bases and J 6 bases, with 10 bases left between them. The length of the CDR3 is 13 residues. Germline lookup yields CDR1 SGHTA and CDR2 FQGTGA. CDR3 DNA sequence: TGTGCCAGCAGCTTCCCCCCTTCGGATACGCAGTATTTT. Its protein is CASSFPPSDTQYF.

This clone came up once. The CDR3 coding sequence is TGTGCCAGCTCATCCGGGACAGGGGTGTACGAGCAGTACTTC. Translation: CASSSGTGVYEQYF. The chain combines TRBV18 with TRBJ2-7, with 10 positions matching TRBD1. From germline, CDR1 is KGHSH and CDR2 LQKENI. J lost 4 bases, V lost 5 bases, and 5 bases had no gene match. This CDR3 is 14 amino acids long.